Detailed here is one TCR beta chain. With a duration under 2 months, the hyperthyroidism was newly diagnosed in patients aged 18 to 65. Each 10 ml fresh peripheral blood draw supplied the PBMCs. This entry belongs to a study of T cells in Graves' hyperthyroidism and ophthalmopathy. As for the study in general: It was at initial diagnosis, before any treatment, that peripheral blood was collected.

Researchers took RNA transcripts and amplified the TCR beta CDR3 regions from them. With the HTBI primer set, the TCR CDR3 went through a first round of RT-PCR. From the multiplex PCR reads, TCRdb called clonotypes with MiXCR, one entry per CDR3 protein. Of 300,000 to 450,000 distinct CDR3 sequences in the sample, 15% to 20% were seen once. This sequence was found in a woman aged 25 to 39 with Graves' hyperthyroidism that later progressed to Graves' ophthalmopathy. Sequencing was done on a sample of blood.

CDR3 residues: CSAKTGRSNTGELFF. The CDR3 DNA is TGCAGTGCTAAGACAGGGAGATCGAACACCGGGGAGCTGTTTTTT. This chain joins TRBV20-1 and TRBJ2-2, with TRBD1 matching over 7 bases. V was pared by 4 bases and J by 0 bases, with 5 bases of the junction left unmatched. Per germline, CDR1 DFQATT and CDR2 SNEGSKA (reference sequence). This CDR3 comprises 15 residues.